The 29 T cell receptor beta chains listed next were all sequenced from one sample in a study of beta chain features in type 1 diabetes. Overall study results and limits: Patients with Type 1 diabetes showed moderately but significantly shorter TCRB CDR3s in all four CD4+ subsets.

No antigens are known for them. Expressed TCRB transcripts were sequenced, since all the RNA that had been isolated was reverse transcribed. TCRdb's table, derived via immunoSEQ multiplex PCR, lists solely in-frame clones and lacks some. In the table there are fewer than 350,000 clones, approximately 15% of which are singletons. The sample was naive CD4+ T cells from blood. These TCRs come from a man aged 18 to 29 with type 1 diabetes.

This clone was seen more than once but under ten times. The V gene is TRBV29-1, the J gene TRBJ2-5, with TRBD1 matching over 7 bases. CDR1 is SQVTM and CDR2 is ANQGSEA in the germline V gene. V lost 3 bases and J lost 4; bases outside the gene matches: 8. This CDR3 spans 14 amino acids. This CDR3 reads CSVDETGIGETQYF. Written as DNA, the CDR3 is TGCAGCGTTGACGAGACAGGGATAGGAGAGACCCAGTACTTC.

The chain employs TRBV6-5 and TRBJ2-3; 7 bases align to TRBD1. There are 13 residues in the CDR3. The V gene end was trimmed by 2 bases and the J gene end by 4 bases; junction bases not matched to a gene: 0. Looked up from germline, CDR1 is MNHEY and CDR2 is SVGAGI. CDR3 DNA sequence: TGTGCCAGCAGTTACGGGACAGCAGATACGCAGTATTTT. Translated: CASSYGTADTQYF.

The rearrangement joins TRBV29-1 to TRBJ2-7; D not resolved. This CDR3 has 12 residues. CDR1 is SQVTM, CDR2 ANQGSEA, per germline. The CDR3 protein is CSARSYSYEQYF. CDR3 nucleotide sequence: TGCAGTGCCCGTAGTTACTCCTACGAGCAGTACTTC.

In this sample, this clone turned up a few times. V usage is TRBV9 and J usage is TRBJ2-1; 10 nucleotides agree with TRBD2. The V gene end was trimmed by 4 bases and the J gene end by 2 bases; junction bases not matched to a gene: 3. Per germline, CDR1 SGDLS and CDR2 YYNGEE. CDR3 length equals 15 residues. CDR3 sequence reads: CASSISGGPYNEQFF. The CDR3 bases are TGTGCCAGCAGCATTAGCGGGGGGCCCTACAATGAGCAGTTCTTC.

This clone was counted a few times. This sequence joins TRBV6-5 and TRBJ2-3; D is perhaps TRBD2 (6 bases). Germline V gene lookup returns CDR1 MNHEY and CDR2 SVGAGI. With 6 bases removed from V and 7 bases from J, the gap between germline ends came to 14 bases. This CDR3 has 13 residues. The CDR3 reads CASSRDFPNTQYF. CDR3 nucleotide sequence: TGTGCCAGCAGCCGGGACTTTCCAAATACGCAGTATTTT.

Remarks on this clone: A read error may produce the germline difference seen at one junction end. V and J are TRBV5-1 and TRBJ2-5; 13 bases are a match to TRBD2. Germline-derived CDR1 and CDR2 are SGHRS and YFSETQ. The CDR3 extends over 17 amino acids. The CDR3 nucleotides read TGCGCCAGCAGCTTGCTGAGTTTAGGACTAGCGGGAGAGTCCCAGTACTTC. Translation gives CASSLLSLGLAGESQYF.

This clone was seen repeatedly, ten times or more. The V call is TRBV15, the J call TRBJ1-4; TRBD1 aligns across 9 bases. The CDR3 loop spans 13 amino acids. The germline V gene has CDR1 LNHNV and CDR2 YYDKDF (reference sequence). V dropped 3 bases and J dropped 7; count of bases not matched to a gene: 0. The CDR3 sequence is CATSRTGGEKLFF. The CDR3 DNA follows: TGTGCCACCAGCAGGACAGGGGGTGAAAAACTGTTTTTT.

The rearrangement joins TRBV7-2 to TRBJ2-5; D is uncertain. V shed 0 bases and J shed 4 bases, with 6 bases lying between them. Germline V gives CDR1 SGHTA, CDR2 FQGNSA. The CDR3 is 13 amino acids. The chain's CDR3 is CASSLARGETQYF. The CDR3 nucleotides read TGTGCCAGCAGCTTAGCGCGCGGAGAGACCCAGTACTTC.

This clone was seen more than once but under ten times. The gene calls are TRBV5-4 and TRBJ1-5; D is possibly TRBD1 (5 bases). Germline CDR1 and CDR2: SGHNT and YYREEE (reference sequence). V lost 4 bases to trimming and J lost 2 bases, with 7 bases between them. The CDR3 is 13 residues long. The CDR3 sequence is CASSETGNQPQHF. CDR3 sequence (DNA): TGTGCCAGCAGCGAGACAGGCAATCAGCCCCAGCATTTT. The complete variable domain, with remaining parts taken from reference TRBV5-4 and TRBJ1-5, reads ETGVTQSPTHLIKTRGQQVTLRCSSQSGHNTVSWYQQALGQGPQFIFQYYREEENGRGNFPPRFSGLQFPNYSSELNVNALELDDSALYLCASSETGNQPQHFGDGTRLSIL.

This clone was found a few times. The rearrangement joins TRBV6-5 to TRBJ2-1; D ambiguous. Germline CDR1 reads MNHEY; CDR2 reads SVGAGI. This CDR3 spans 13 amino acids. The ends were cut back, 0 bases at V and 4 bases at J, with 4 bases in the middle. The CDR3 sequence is CASSYSRYNEQFF. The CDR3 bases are TGTGCCAGCAGTTACTCGAGGTACAATGAGCAGTTCTTC.

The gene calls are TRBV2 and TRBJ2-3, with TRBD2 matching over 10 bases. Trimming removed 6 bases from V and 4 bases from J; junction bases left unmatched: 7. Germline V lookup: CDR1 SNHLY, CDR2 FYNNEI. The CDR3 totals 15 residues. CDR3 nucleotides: TGTGCCAGCAGAGGCCCTAGCGGGAGCGCAGATACGCAGTATTTT. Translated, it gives CASRGPSGSADTQYF.

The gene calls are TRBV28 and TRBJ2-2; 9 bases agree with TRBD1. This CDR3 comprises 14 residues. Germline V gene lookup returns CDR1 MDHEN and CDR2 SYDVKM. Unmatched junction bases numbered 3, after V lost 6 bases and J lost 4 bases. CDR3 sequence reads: CASRLTGGTGELFF. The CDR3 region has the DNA TGTGCCAGCAGATTGACAGGGGGCACCGGGGAGCTGTTTTTT.

Here the CDR3 DNA reads TGCAGCGTTGAGGTACGGGGACAAGAGACCCAGTACTTC. Translated, it gives CSVEVRGQETQYF. This chain uses TRBV29-1 with TRBJ2-5; perhaps TRBD2 as D (5 bases). Germline V gene data show CDR1 as SQVTM and CDR2 as ANQGSEA. This CDR3 has 13 amino acids. Trimming removed 3 bases at V and 2 bases at J, with 10 bases between.

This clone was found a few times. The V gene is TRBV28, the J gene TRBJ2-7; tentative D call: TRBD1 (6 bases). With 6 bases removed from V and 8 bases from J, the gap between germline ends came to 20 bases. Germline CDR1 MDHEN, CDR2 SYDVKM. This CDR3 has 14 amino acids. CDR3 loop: CASSLRGTVGKQYF. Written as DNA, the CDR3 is TGTGCCAGCAGCCTCAGGGGTACGGTCGGGAAGCAGTACTTC. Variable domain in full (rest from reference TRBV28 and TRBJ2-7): DVKVTQSSRYLVKRTGEKVFLECVQDMDHENMFWYRQDPGLGLRLIYFSYDVKMKEKGDIPEGYSVSREKKERFSLILESASTNQTSMYLCASSLRGTVGKQYFGPGTRLTVT.

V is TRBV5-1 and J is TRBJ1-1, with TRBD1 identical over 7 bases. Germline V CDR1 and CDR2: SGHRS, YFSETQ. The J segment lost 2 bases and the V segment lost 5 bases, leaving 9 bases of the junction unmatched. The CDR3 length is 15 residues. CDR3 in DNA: TGCGCCAGCAGGGTACAGGGGACCAGTAACACTGAAGCTTTCTTT. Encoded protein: CASRVQGTSNTEAFF. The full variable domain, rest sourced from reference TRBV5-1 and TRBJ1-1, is KAGVTQTPRYLIKTRGQQVTLSCSPISGHRSVSWYQQTPGQGLQFLFEYFSETQRNKGNFPGRFSGRQFSNSRSEMNVSTLELGDSALYLCASRVQGTSNTEAFFGQGTRLTVV.

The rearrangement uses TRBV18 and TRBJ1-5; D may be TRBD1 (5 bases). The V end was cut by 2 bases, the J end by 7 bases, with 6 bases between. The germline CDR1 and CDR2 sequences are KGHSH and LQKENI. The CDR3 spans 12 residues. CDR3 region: CASSPTGQPQHF. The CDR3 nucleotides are TGTGCCAGCTCACCAACAGGACAGCCCCAGCATTTT. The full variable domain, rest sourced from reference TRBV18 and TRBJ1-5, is NAGVMQNPRHLVRRRGQEARLRCSPMKGHSHVYWYRQLPEEGLKFMVYLQKENIIDESGMPKERFSAEFPKEGPSILRIQQVVRGDSAAYFCASSPTGQPQHFGDGTRLSIL.

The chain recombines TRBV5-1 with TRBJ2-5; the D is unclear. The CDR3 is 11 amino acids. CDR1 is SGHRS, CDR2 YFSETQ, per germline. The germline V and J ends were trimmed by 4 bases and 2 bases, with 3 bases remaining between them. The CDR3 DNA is TGCGCCAGCAGCGTACAAGAGACCCAGTACTTC. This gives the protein CASSVQETQYF.

Here the CDR3 reads CASSYYRGSAYEQYF. For the CDR3, the DNA is TGTGCCAGCAGTTACTATAGGGGTTCCGCCTACGAGCAGTACTTC. V usage is TRBV6-5 and J usage is TRBJ2-7; D may be TRBD1 (5 bases). Looked up from germline, CDR1 is MNHEY and CDR2 is SVGAGI. The V and J ends lost 1 base and 2 bases respectively, with 12 bases between them. The CDR3 runs to 15 residues.

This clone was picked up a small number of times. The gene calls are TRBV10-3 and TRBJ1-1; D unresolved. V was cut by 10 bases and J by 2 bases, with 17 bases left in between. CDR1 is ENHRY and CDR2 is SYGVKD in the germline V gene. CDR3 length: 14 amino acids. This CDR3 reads CATTERRENTEAFF. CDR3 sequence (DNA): TGTGCCACCACCGAGCGACGGGAAAACACTGAAGCTTTCTTT.

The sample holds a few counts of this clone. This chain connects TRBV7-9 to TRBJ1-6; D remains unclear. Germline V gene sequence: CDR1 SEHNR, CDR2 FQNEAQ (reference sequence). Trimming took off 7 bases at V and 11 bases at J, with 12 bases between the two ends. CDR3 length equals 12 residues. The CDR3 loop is CASTWTGTPLHF. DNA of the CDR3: TGTGCCAGCACGTGGACCGGGACACCCCTCCACTTT.

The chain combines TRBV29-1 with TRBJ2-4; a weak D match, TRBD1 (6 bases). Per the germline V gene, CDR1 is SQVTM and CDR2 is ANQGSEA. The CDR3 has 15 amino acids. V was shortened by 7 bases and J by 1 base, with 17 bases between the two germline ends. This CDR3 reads CSGDYRVRAKNIQYF. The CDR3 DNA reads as TGCAGCGGAGATTACAGGGTAAGGGCCAAAAACATTCAGTACTTC.

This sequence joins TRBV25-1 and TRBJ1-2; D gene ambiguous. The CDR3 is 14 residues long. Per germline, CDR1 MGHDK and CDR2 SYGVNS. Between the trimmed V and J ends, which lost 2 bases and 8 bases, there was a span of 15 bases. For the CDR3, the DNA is TGTGCCAGCAGTGAAGCATTGGTAACAGCCGGCTACACCTTC. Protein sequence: CASSEALVTAGYTF.

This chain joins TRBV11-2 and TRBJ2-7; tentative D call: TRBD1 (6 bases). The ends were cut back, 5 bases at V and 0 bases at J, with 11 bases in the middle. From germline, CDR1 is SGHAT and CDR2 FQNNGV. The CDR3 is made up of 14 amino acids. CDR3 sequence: CASSVRTDSYEQYF. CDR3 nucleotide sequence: TGTGCCAGCAGCGTACGGACAGACTCCTACGAGCAGTACTTC.

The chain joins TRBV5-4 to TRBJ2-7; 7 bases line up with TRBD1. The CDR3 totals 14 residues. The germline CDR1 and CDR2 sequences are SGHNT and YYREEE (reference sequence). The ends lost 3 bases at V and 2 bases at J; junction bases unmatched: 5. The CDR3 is CASSWDSPTYEQYF. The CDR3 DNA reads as TGTGCCAGCAGCTGGGACAGCCCTACCTACGAGCAGTACTTC.

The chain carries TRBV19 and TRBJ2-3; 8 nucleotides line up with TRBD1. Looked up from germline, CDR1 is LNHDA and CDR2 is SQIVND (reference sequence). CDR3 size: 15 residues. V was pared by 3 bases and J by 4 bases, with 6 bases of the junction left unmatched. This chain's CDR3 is CASSIDRGRADTQYF. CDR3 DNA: TGTGCCAGTAGTATCGACAGGGGTAGGGCAGATACGCAGTATTTT.

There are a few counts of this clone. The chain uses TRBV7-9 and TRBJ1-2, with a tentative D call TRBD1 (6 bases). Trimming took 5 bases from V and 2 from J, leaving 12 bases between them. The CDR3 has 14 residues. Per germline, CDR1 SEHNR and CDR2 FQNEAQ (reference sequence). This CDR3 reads CASSGTPLNYGYTF. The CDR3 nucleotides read TGTGCCAGCAGCGGGACACCCTTGAACTATGGCTACACCTTC.

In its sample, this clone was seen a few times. CDR3: CASSPPGSPYEQYF. DNA for the CDR3: TGTGCCAGCTCACCACCGGGTAGCCCCTACGAGCAGTACTTC. The rearrangement links TRBV18 to TRBJ2-7; D call uncertain. V was pared by 0 bases and J by 2 bases, with 8 bases between. CDR1 and CDR2 (germline): KGHSH, LQKENI. The CDR3 is 14 amino acids.

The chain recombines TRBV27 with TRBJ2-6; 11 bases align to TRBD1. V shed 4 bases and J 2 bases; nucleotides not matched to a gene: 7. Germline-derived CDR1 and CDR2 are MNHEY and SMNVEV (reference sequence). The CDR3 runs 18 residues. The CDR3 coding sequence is TGTGCCAGCAGTTCCCCCGGGACAGGGGGTACTGGGGCCAACGTCCTGACTTTC. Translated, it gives CASSSPGTGGTGANVLTF. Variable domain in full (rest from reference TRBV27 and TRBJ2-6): EAQVTQNPRYLITVTGKKLTVTCSQNMNHEYMSWYRQDPGLGLRQIYYSMNVEVTDKGDVPEGYKVSRKEKRNFPLILESPSPNQTSLYFCASSSPGTGGTGANVLTFGAGSRLTVL.

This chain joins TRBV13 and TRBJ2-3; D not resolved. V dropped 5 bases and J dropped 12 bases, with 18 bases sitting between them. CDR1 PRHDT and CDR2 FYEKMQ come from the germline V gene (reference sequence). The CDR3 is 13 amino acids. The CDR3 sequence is CASSDSRGHVQYF. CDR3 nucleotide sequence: TGTGCCAGCAGCGACTCACGTGGCCACGTACAGTATTTT.